This TCR beta chain comes out of a study of cytomegalovirus exposure and HLA in healthy donors. In regard to this clone: The antigen is undetermined.

The PCR was carried out with 60 Vbeta primers and 13 Jbeta primers. The method was immunoSEQ multiplex PCR; TCRdb's version includes in-frame clones alone and lacks a portion of them. The table lists 40,000 to 55,000 clones, around 74% of them singletons, with about 6% in the top ten. General study points: Investigators reported about 160 TCR beta chains as tied to cytomegalovirus.

The receptor was derived from a young man in good health and CMV-seronegative. The specimen sequenced was PBMCs.

CDR3 region: CASSGAGGRAEKLFF. CDR3 coding DNA: TGTGCCAGCAGTGGGGCCGGGGGGCGAGCCGAAAAACTGTTTTTT. This chain links TRBV2 with TRBJ1-4; possibly TRBD1 for D (6 bases). V lost 4 bases and J 8 bases, leaving 17 bases between the germline ends. The CDR3 runs to 15 residues. Germline loops: CDR1 SNHLY, CDR2 FYNNEI.